A single sample gave rise to the 26 T cell receptor beta chains below, sequenced in a study. TCRdb reprocessed the 5' RACE reads with MiXCR, giving one entry per CDR3 protein. The sample lists roughly 64,000 distinct CDR3 sequences, 22% occurring once. Sequenced sample: memory CD4+ T cells sorted from a lymph node. Subset of the sample: memory CD4+ T cells, CD4+CD45RO+CD25-. These receptors all stem from a female donor with breast cancer.

In regard to this clonotype: A much larger clone differs from this one at a single base, so this may be a read error. The CDR3 ends on some other residue instead of the conserved phenylalanine or tryptophan, so this is likely a read error. The chain combines TRBV7-2 with TRBJ1-6; 11 bases are a match to TRBD1. The CDR3 is 16 amino acids. With V trimmed by 5 bases and J by 11 bases, 11 bases remained unmatched. Germline assignment: CDR1 SGHTA and CDR2 FQGNSA. In DNA, the CDR3 is TGTGCCAGCAGCATAAGGACAGGGGGCGACTCGACACCCCTCCACTTG. Protein sequence: CASSIRTGGDSTPLHL.

Note on this clonotype: One end of the junction is discordant with germline, which a read error may explain. This chain connects TRBV13 to TRBJ1-2; perhaps TRBD1 as D (6 bases). In germline, CDR1 is PRHDT, CDR2 FYEKMQ (reference sequence). This CDR3 contains 14 residues. CDR3 in DNA: TGTGCCAGCAGCTTACTAGGGGGTAACTATGGCTACAACTTC. Protein: CASSLLGGNYGYNF.

The chain joins TRBV25-1 to TRBJ1-1; TRBD1 matches at 7 bases. Germline loops: CDR1 MGHDK, CDR2 SYGVNS. The CDR3 has 13 amino acids. The V segment lost 6 bases and the J segment 5 bases; nucleotides outside the gene matches: 6. The CDR3 loop is CASRDRVGTEAFF. In DNA form, the CDR3 reads TGTGCCAGCAGAGACAGGGTTGGGACTGAAGCTTTCTTT. The full variable domain, completed using reference TRBV25-1 and TRBJ1-1, is EADIYQTPRYLVIGTGKKITLECSQTMGHDKMYWYQQDPGMELHLIHYSYGVNSTEKGDLSSESTVSRIRTEHFPLTLESARPSHTSQYLCASRDRVGTEAFFGQGTRLTVV.

This clonotype appeared a few times. The J gene is TRBJ1-4, the V gene TRBV7-2, with 7 positions matching TRBD1. Per germline, CDR1 SGHTA and CDR2 FQGNSA. This CDR3 has 14 residues. Trimming cost V 5 bases and J 10 bases; bases outside gene matches: 10. The CDR3 nucleotides are TGTGCCAGCAGCCTCAGAGGGGGCGCGGGAAAACTGTTTTTT. It encodes CASSLRGGAGKLFF.

This clonotype was counted many times. The DNA for the CDR3 is TGTGCCAGCAGCTTAGAAGCCGAAAAACTGTTTTTT. Encoded protein: CASSLEAEKLFF. V usage is TRBV7-9 and J usage is TRBJ1-4; D is undetermined. V was cut by 1 base and J by 8 bases, with 5 bases left in between. Germline V gene data show CDR1 as SEHNR and CDR2 as FQNEAQ (reference sequence). This CDR3 comprises 12 residues. Together with reference TRBV7-9 and TRBJ1-4, the CDR3 gives the full variable domain: DTGVSQNPRHKITKRGQNVTFRCDPISEHNRLYWYRQTLGQGPEFLTYFQNEAQLEKSRLLSDRFSAERPKGSFSTLEIQRTEQGDSAMYLCASSLEAEKLFFGSGTQLSVL.

The genes are TRBV20-1 and TRBJ1-2, with no clear D. This CDR3 has 13 amino acids. Trimming took 6 bases from V and 2 from J, leaving 13 bases between them. Per germline, CDR1 DFQATT and CDR2 SNEGSKA (reference sequence). The CDR3 DNA reads TGCAGTGCCCCCAGTCCGGGAAACTATGGCTACACCTTC. It is translated as CSAPSPGNYGYTF.

Concerning this clonotype itself: This may arise from a read error, as a much more abundant clone is one base away. Likely a read error: the CDR3 ends without its conserved phenylalanine or tryptophan. In DNA, the CDR3 is TGTGCCAGCAGTATATCGACAGGGACGGAGGGAGTGGAAAAACTGTTTATT. It translates to CASSISTGTEGVEKLFI. This chain links TRBV6-5 with TRBJ1-4; TRBD1 matches 7 bases. The length of the CDR3 is 17 residues. Germline CDR1 reads MNHEY; CDR2 reads SVGAGI. The J segment lost 8 bases and the V segment lost 5 bases, leaving 17 bases of the junction unmatched.

This clonotype was detected ten times or more. The chain couples TRBV7-9 to TRBJ2-3, with D maybe TRBD1 (5 bases). The CDR3 length is 14 residues. Looked up from germline, CDR1 is SEHNR and CDR2 is FQNEAQ (reference sequence). Trimming pared 5 bases from V and 2 bases from J, leaving 11 bases between. For the CDR3, the DNA is TGTGCCAGCAGCGAGCAGGGATTCACAGATACGCAGTATTTT. It is translated as CASSEQGFTDTQYF.

This clonotype has ten or more counts. The genes are TRBV7-3 and TRBJ2-1, with no clear D. V gave up 4 bases and J gave up 9 bases, with 10 bases separating them. This CDR3 spans 12 amino acids. CDR1 and CDR2 (germline): SGHTA, FQGTGA. The chain's CDR3 is CASSSVTSEQFF. CDR3 nucleotides: TGTGCCAGCAGCTCCGTTACGAGTGAGCAGTTCTTC.

Only one count was recorded for this clonotype. One end of the junction fails to match germline, which may point to a read error. The chain employs TRBV12-3 or TRBV12-4 and TRBJ2-1, with unresolved D. CDR3 length equals 13 residues. The CDR3: CASSRASKSSAVF. The CDR3 region has the DNA TGTGCCAGCAGCCGCGCCTCTAAGTCGTCGGCAGTCTTC.

The genes are TRBV7-9 and TRBJ2-1; a weak D match, TRBD1 (5 bases). The CDR3 runs 15 residues. Trimming took off 5 bases at V and 0 bases at J, with 11 bases between the two ends. Germline V lookup: CDR1 SEHNR, CDR2 FQNEAQ (reference sequence). CDR3 loop: CASSVRQSSYNEQFF. DNA for the CDR3: TGTGCCAGCAGCGTACGACAGAGCTCCTACAATGAGCAGTTCTTC. The variable domain in full, with the rest retrieved from reference TRBV7-9 and TRBJ2-1, is DTGVSQNPRHKITKRGQNVTFRCDPISEHNRLYWYRQTLGQGPEFLTYFQNEAQLEKSRLLSDRFSAERPKGSFSTLEIQRTEQGDSAMYLCASSVRQSSYNEQFFGPGTRLTVL.

A remark on this clonotype: A much larger clonotype is one base distant, so this may be a read error. This chain uses TRBV5-1 with TRBJ1-1; 10 bases match TRBD1. CDR3 length: 16 residues. J lost 3 bases, V lost 1 base, and 6 bases had no gene match. The germline V gene has CDR1 SGHRS and CDR2 YFSETQ. The CDR3 region has the DNA TGCGCCAGCAGCTTGAGGACAGGGGGAGACTACACTGAAGCTTTCTTT. Protein sequence: CASSLRTGGDYTEAFF.

This chain links TRBV7-2 with TRBJ1-1, with D possibly matching TRBD1 (6 bases). Trimming stripped 2 bases from V and 10 bases from J, with 17 bases between. This CDR3 contains 14 residues. The germline V gene has CDR1 SGHTA and CDR2 FQGNSA. The CDR3 DNA follows: TGTGCCAGCAGCTTAACGCAGGGGACCCGAAGAGCTTTCTTT. Translated, it gives CASSLTQGTRRAFF.

This clonotype was counted ten times or more. The rearrangement uses TRBV6-6 and TRBJ1-2; no clear D gene. Germline lookup yields CDR1 MNHNY and CDR2 SVGAGI (reference sequence). There are 12 residues in the CDR3. V lost 8 bases and J lost 2, with 9 bases in between. This chain's CDR3 is CASAGENYGYTF. DNA of the CDR3: TGTGCCAGCGCCGGGGAGAACTATGGCTACACCTTC.

This clonotype was recorded at least ten times. The chain employs TRBV7-9 and TRBJ1-2, with D unclear. The CDR3 has 15 amino acids. Germline CDR1 reads SEHNR; CDR2 reads FQNEAQ (reference sequence). The V end lost 5 bases, the J end lost 0 bases, and 13 bases lay between the germline ends. The CDR3 region is CASSPWEVPNYGYTF. DNA of the CDR3: TGTGCCAGCAGCCCATGGGAAGTCCCTAACTATGGCTACACCTTC.

The gene calls are TRBV4-3 and TRBJ1-4; 7 nucleotides line up with TRBD1. Germline loops: CDR1 LGHNA, CDR2 YSLEER. Trimming removed 0 bases from V and 5 bases from J; junction bases left unmatched: 9. The length of the CDR3 is 17 residues. The CDR3 coding sequence is TGCGCCAGCAGCCAAGAACCCGTCGGGACAGCCAATGAAAAACTGTTTTTT. This sequence encodes CASSQEPVGTANEKLFF.

This clonotype was seen only a few times. V usage is TRBV20-1 and J usage is TRBJ2-7; D ambiguous. Germline assignment: CDR1 DFQATT and CDR2 SNEGSKA (reference sequence). The CDR3 consists of 11 residues. V lost 6 bases and J 2 bases, leaving 8 bases between the germline ends. This chain's CDR3 is CSAAATYEQYF. CDR3 nucleotide sequence: TGCAGTGCCGCGGCGACCTACGAGCAGTACTTC.

This clonotype was found a few times. The chain links TRBV20-1 to TRBJ2-1, with 7 nucleotides matching TRBD1. The V segment lost 3 bases and the J segment 5 bases; nucleotides outside the gene matches: 7. In germline, CDR1 is DFQATT, CDR2 SNEGSKA (reference sequence). The length of the CDR3 is 14 residues. DNA of the CDR3: TGCAGTGCTAGTGGGGACAGTACAAACAATGAGCAGTTCTTC. Amino acid sequence: CSASGDSTNNEQFF.

The chain carries TRBV4-3 and TRBJ1-3, with D perhaps TRBD1 (6 bases). The CDR3 length is 16 residues. V lost 3 bases to trimming and J lost 4 bases, with 16 bases between them. Germline loops: CDR1 LGHNA, CDR2 YSLEER. DNA of the CDR3: TGCGCCAGCAGCCATGAAAGTGGGGGGACAGGAAACACCATATATTTT. Amino acids: CASSHESGGTGNTIYF.

The chain carries TRBV7-3 and TRBJ2-1; 9 positions agree with TRBD1. Germline CDR1 and CDR2: SGHTA and FQGTGA. The length of the CDR3 is 16 residues. V was clipped by 4 bases and J by 5 bases; unmatched bases: 9. CDR3: CASSSTGGVGHNEQFF. CDR3 nucleotides: TGTGCCAGCAGCTCGACAGGGGGAGTGGGCCACAATGAGCAGTTCTTC.

Only a few counts were recorded for this clonotype. V gene TRBV7-9 combines with J gene TRBJ1-2; 9 nucleotides agree with TRBD1. V gave up 4 bases and J gave up 8 bases; unmatched junction bases: 5. CDR1 is SEHNR and CDR2 is FQNEAQ in the germline V gene (reference sequence). The CDR3 has 13 amino acids. CDR3: CASSSGTGIGYTF. The CDR3 DNA is TGTGCCAGCAGCTCCGGGACAGGGATAGGCTACACCTTC.

This clonotype was counted between two and nine times. The rearrangement joins TRBV7-2 to TRBJ2-7, with a possible D match to TRBD1 (5 bases). Germline values: CDR1 SGHTA, CDR2 FQGNSA. Trimming took 1 base from V and 5 from J, leaving 12 bases between them. The CDR3 is 14 residues long. The CDR3 coding sequence is TGTGCCAGCAGCTTAGGGGCAGGGTGGGACGAGCAGTACTTC. Protein: CASSLGAGWDEQYF.

This clonotype was observed many times. The chain couples TRBV4-3 to TRBJ1-1; D is undetermined. V lost 0 bases to trimming and J lost 2 bases, with 16 bases between them. CDR3 length equals 17 residues. Germline assignment: CDR1 LGHNA and CDR2 YSLEER. The CDR3 sequence: CASSQDLGQRANTEAFF. DNA of the CDR3: TGCGCCAGCAGCCAAGATCTTGGGCAGCGAGCTAACACTGAAGCTTTCTTT.

The CDR3 is CAWSSGGAHYGYTF. Written as DNA, the CDR3 is TGTGCCTGGAGTTCGGGGGGGGCCCACTATGGCTACACCTTC. The rearrangement links TRBV30 to TRBJ1-2; the D gene is possibly TRBD1 (6 bases). CDR3 length: 14 amino acids. Germline CDR1 GTSNPN, CDR2 SVGIG (reference sequence). Trimming removed 2 bases from V and 3 bases from J, with 13 bases in between.

This clonotype was seen only a few times. The V and J genes are TRBV4-1 and TRBJ1-5; TRBD1 matches at 7 bases. CDR3 length equals 15 residues. Germline V gene lookup returns CDR1 MGHRA and CDR2 YSYEKL. Trimming cost V 1 base and J 1 base; bases outside gene matches: 1. CDR3 nucleotide sequence: TGCGCCAGCAGCCAAGCACAGGGGAGCAATCAGCCCCAGCATTTT. Amino acids: CASSQAQGSNQPQHF.

This chain uses TRBV7-3 with TRBJ1-1; D is undetermined. The CDR3 has 14 amino acids. Trimming removed 0 bases at V and 1 base at J, with 6 bases between. Germline-derived CDR1 and CDR2 are SGHTA and FQGTGA. The CDR3 DNA follows: TGTGCCAGCAGCTTAACAAATACGAACACTGAAGCTTTCTTT. Translating it yields CASSLTNTNTEAFF.